The rows below give T cell receptor beta chains drawn from one sample of a study of cytomegalovirus exposure and HLA in healthy donors. The method was immunoSEQ multiplex PCR; TCRdb's version includes in-frame clones alone and lacks a portion of them. Among around 130,000 clones listed, 75% to 85% were seen once. The specimen was PBMCs. The receptors stem from a male donor in good health and CMV-seronegative. CDR3s include the opening cysteine and the closing phenylalanine or tryptophan. The order of the fields is J gene, D gene, clone size, V gene, CDR3 protein, CDR3 DNA. The D gene is left open where the match is weak. The size entry is marked missing in some rows and otherwise reads once, few, many or a size class.

>TRBJ1-1|TRBD1|-|TRBV5-1
CASSSRTGSTEAFF
TGCGCCAGCAGCTCCCGGACAGGGAGTACTGAAGCTTTCTTT
>TRBJ1-1|-|-|TRBV12-5
CASGFTREGEVGTEAFF
TGTGCTAGTGGTTTTACACGAGAGGGGGAAGTGGGCACTGAAGCTTTCTTT
>TRBJ2-7|TRBD2|-|TRBV11-2
CASSLVGTSGFEQYF
TGTGCCAGCAGCTTAGTTGGGACTAGCGGTTTCGAGCAGTACTTC
>TRBJ1-6|-|-|TRBV6-6
CASRRTAGSPLHF
TGTGCCAGCAGACGGACAGCAGGCTCACCCCTCCACTTT
>TRBJ1-3|-|-|TRBV9
CASSVDGTTGNTIYF
TGTGCCAGCAGCGTAGATGGGACAACAGGAAACACCATATATTTT
>TRBJ2-7|-|-|TRBV10-1
CASSLASGYEQYF
TGCGCCAGCAGTTTAGCTTCGGGTTACGAGCAGTACTTC
>TRBJ2-5|TRBD1|-|TRBV7-9
CASSLEGGGWETQYF
TGTGCCAGCAGCTTAGAAGGGGGCGGTTGGGAGACCCAGTACTTC
>TRBJ2-2|TRBD1|-|TRBV28
CASSLAGQGSGELFF
TGTGCCAGCAGTTTAGCAGGACAGGGGAGCGGGGAGCTGTTTTTT
>TRBJ2-7|TRBD1|-|TRBV5-1
CASSLEGTGDHEQYF
TGCGCCAGCAGCTTGGAGGGGACAGGGGATCACGAGCAGTACTTC
>TRBJ2-1|TRBD2|once|TRBV11-2
CASSLMVAGGYNEQFF
TGTGCCAGCAGCTTAATGGTGGCGGGGGGGTACAATGAGCAGTTCTTC
>TRBJ1-3|TRBD1|-|TRBV9
CASSVAQGIRGNTIYF
TGTGCCAGCAGCGTAGCACAGGGGATAAGGGGAAACACCATATATTTT
>TRBJ2-1|-|few|TRBV5-4
CASSFEQLREQFF
TGTGCCAGCAGCTTCGAACAGCTTCGTGAGCAGTTCTTC
>TRBJ2-4|TRBD1|few|TRBV4-1
CASSQDARQGKNIQYF
TGCGCCAGCAGCCAAGACGCGAGACAGGGAAAAAACATTCAGTACTTC
>TRBJ1-2|TRBD1|-|TRBV19
CASSVYRGPYGYTF
TGTGCCAGTAGTGTATACAGGGGGCCCTATGGCTACACCTTC
>TRBJ1-1|-|-|TRBV5-1
CASSSTDNTEAFF
TGCGCCAGCAGTTCGACAGATAACACTGAAGCTTTCTTT
>TRBJ2-7|-|-|TRBV15
CATSRDLASRGEQYF
TGTGCCACCAGCAGAGATTTGGCCAGCAGAGGTGAGCAGTACTTC
>TRBJ1-5|-|-|TRBV18
CASSPPGGNQPQHF
TGTGCCAGCTCACCACCCGGGGGTAATCAGCCCCAGCATTTT
>TRBJ2-6|-|few|TRBV11-2
CASSLGFGSGANVLTF
TGTGCCAGCAGCTTAGGGTTCGGCTCTGGGGCCAACGTCCTGACTTTC
>TRBJ2-7|TRBD1|-|TRBV2
CASREQGSSYEQYF
TGTGCCAGCAGGGAACAGGGGTCTTCCTACGAGCAGTACTTC
>TRBJ2-7|-|-|TRBV6-5
CASSYEGYEQYF
TGTGCCAGCAGTTACGAGGGATACGAGCAGTACTTC
>TRBJ2-1|-|-|TRBV19
CASSIAASEQFF
TGTGCCAGTAGTATAGCCGCTAGTGAGCAGTTCTTC
>TRBJ2-5|TRBD2|once|TRBV7-9
CASRRGGGLAETQYF
TGTGCCAGCAGACGGGGGGGCGGGTTAGCAGAGACCCAGTACTTC
>TRBJ2-3|-|-|TRBV2
CASTDILSTDTQYF
TGTGCCAGCACTGATATCCTAAGCACAGATACGCAGTATTTT
>TRBJ2-5|TRBD2|-|TRBV5-1
CASSKRTSEETQYF
TGCGCCAGCAGCAAACGGACTAGCGAAGAGACCCAGTACTTC
>TRBJ1-3|-|-|TRBV5-1
CASSLAPGHLSPGNTIYF
TGCGCCAGCAGCTTGGCTCCCGGACATCTTTCTCCTGGAAACACCATATATTTT
>TRBJ1-4|-|-|TRBV14
CASSQDFGRGEKLFF
TGTGCCAGCAGCCAAGATTTCGGTAGGGGGGAAAAACTGTTTTTT
>TRBJ1-1|-|few|TRBV11-2
CASSLEWGKQNTEAFF
TGTGCCAGCAGCTTAGAATGGGGCAAACAGAACACTGAAGCTTTCTTT
>TRBJ1-6|TRBD1|-|TRBV11-1
CASSVDRADSPLHF
TGTGCCAGCAGCGTGGACAGGGCGGATTCACCCCTCCACTTT